This T cell receptor (beta chain) was sequenced during a study of cytomegalovirus exposure and HLA in healthy donors. Concerning this clone: Its antigen remains unidentified.

General study points: Several V segments, TRBV6-2 and TRBV6-3 among them, could not be told apart and were dropped. A missense DCLRE1C variant was associated with V- and J-gene trimming of TCR beta chains in a later analysis, and an independent cohort replicated the association. Presence/absence analyses assumed roughly uniform sequencing depth across donors, which may not hold.

The CDR3 length is 16 residues. The germline V and J ends were trimmed by 0 bases and 4 bases, with 12 bases remaining between them. Germline V CDR1 and CDR2: MNHEY, SVGAGI. Nominal health characterized the donors when sampled, though unrecorded immune exposures were likely. The study ran its PCR with 60 Vbeta and 13 Jbeta primers. Produced via immunoSEQ multiplex PCR; TCRdb's table is partial and in-frame only. The repertoire holds under 200,000 clones, about 84% seen once, with approximately 3.8% in the top ten. The sequenced sample consisted of PBMCs. This receptor was identified in a man aged 50-59 years in good health and CMV-seronegative. J is TRBJ1-4 and V is TRBV6-5; a weak D match, TRBD1 (6 bases). This chain's CDR3 is CASSYSSGANNEKLFF. In DNA, the CDR3 is TGTGCCAGCAGTTACTCGTCAGGGGCGAATAATGAAAAACTGTTTTTT.